The present TCR beta chain was sequenced within a study of blood T cells in healthy people across ages. A second PCR of about 7 to 11 cycles used a sample-barcoded 5' primer and a J-beta primer mix. MiXCR was run by TCRdb on the 5' RACE reads, yielding one entry per CDR3 protein. This sample yields about a million distinct CDR3 sequences, of which 48% are seen a single time; 13% belongs to the top ten. Sequencing input: blood. This TCR was recovered from a man aged 25-45 years in good health.

CDR3 nucleotides: TGCAGCTCCGGACTAGCGGCCACAGATACGCAGTATTTT. Translation gives CSSGLAATDTQYF. This rearrangement joins TRBV29-1 to TRBJ2-3; 10 nucleotides line up with TRBD2. The CDR3 extends over 13 amino acids. The V segment lost 8 bases and the J segment 2 bases; nucleotides outside the gene matches: 4. The germline CDR1 and CDR2 sequences are SQVTM and ANQGSEA.